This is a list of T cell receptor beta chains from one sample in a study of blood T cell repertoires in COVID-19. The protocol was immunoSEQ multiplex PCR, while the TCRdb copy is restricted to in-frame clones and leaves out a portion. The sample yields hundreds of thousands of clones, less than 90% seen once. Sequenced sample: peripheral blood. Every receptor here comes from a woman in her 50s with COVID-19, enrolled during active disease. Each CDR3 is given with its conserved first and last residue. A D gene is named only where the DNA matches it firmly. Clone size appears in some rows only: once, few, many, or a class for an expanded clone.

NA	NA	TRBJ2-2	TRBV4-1	TGCGCCAGCAGCCACACCACCGGGACAAAAACCGGGGAGCTGTTTTTT	CASSHTTGTKTGELFF
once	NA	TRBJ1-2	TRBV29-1	TGCAGCGTGGAGAATATGGGCTACACCTTC	CSVENMGYTF
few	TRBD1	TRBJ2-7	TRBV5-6	TGTGCCAGCAGCTGGGACAGGTCCTACGAGCAGTACTTC	CASSWDRSYEQYF
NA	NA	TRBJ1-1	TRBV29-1	TGCAGCGTTGAAGAAGTCGCGGGGCCGCTTGCTTTCTTT	CSVEEVAGPLAFF
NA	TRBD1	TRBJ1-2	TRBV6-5	TGTGCCAGCAGTTACGCCTCAGGGGGCTATGGCTACACCTTC	CASSYASGGYGYTF
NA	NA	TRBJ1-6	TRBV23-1	TGCGCCAGCAGTCAAGGGTCTCTTAGGGGTTCACCCCTCCACTTT	CASSQGSLRGSPLHF
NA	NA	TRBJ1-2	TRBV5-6	TGTGCCAGCACTAGAACCGAGACTAACTATGGCTACACCTTC	CASTRTETNYGYTF
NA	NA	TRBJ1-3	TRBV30	TGTGCCTGGAGTGCCGGGGGGGTTAGGGCTGGAAACACCATATATTTT	CAWSAGGVRAGNTIYF
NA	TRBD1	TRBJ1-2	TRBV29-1	TGCAGCGGAAGGACAGGGACGGGATATGGCTACACCTTC	CSGRTGTGYGYTF
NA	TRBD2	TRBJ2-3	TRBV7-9	TGTGCCAGCAGCCCTCGGACTAGTTTGTCAGATACGCAGTATTTT	CASSPRTSLSDTQYF
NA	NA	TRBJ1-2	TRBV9	TGTGCCAGCAGCGTCATCGGAGCCAGGGAGGATGGCTACACCTTC	CASSVIGAREDGYTF
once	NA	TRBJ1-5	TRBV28	TGTGCCAGCAGTCGTACTCTAGGTCGCCCCCAGCATTTT	CASSRTLGRPQHF
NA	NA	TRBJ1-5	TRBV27	TGTGCCAGCAGTTCCGCAGGGGATCCGTATCAGCCCCAGCATTTT	CASSSAGDPYQPQHF
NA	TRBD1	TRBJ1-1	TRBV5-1	TGCGCCAGCAGCTTGGTATTGGGGACAGAGCCGAACACTGAAGCTTTCTTT	CASSLVLGTEPNTEAFF
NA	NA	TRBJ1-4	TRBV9	TGTGCCAAAAGGAGGCAGATTAATGAAAAACTGTTTTTT	CAKRRQINEKLFF
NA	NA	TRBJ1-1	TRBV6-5	TGTGCCAGCAGTTGGGGCCTGGCGTTAGGGGGCACTGAAGCTTTCTTT	CASSWGLALGGTEAFF
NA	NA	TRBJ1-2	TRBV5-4	TGTGCCAGCAGCTTGGCATCAGGGGCATCAGGCTACACCTTC	CASSLASGASGYTF
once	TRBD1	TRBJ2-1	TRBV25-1	TGTGCCAGCAGTGCGTGGGACAGGGCGGAGGGTGAGCAGTTCTTC	CASSAWDRAEGEQFF
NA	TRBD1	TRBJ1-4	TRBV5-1	TGCGCCAGCAGCTTCTCCTTGGACAGGGATAATGAAAAACTGTTTTTT	CASSFSLDRDNEKLFF
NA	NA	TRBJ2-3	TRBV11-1	TGTGCCAGCAGTTACTCCGGGACACCCACAGATACGCAGTATTTT	CASSYSGTPTDTQYF
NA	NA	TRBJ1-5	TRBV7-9	TGTGCCAGCAGCCCGGACGGACTTAGCAATCAGCCCCAGCATTTT	CASSPDGLSNQPQHF
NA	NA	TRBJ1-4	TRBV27	TGTGCCAGCAGTCCTATAACAGGGCCTGAGAATGAAAAACTGTTTTTT	CASSPITGPENEKLFF
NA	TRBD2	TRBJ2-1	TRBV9	TGTGCCAGCGAGCGGGTCGGGGGGTCCAATGAGCAGTTCTTC	CASERVGGSNEQFF
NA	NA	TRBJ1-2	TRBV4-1	TGCGCCAGCAGCCAAGATGTTGAGGGTTCGACCTATGGCTACACCTTC	CASSQDVEGSTYGYTF
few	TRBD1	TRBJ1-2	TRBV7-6	TGTGCCAGCAGCTTGACAGGGAGCTATGGCTACACCTTC	CASSLTGSYGYTF
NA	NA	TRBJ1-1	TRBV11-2	TGTGCCAGCAGCTTCACGGGTGAAGCTTTCTTT	CASSFTGEAFF